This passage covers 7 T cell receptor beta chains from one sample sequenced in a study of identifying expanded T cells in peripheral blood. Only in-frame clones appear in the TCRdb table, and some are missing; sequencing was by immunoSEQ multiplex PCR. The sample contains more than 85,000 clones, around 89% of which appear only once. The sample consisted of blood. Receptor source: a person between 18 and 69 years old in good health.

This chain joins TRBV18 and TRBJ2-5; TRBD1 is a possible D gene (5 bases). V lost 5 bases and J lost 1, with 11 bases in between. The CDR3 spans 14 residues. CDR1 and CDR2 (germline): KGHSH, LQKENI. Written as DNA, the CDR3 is TGTGCCAGCTCATCACAGGTCATCCAAGAGACCCAGTACTTC. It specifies CASSSQVIQETQYF.

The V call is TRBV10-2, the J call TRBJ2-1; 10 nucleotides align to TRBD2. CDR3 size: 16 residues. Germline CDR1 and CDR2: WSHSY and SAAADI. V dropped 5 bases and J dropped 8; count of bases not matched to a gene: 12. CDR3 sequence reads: CASSWALAGVSDEQFF. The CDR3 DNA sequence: TGCGCCAGCAGTTGGGCCCTAGCGGGAGTTTCGGATGAGCAGTTCTTC.

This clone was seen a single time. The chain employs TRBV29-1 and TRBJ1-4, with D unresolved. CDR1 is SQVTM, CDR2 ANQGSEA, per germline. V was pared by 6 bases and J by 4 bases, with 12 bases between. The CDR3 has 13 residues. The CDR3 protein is CSVAPDYNEKLFF. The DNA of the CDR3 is TGCAGCGTAGCCCCGGACTATAATGAAAAACTGTTTTTT.

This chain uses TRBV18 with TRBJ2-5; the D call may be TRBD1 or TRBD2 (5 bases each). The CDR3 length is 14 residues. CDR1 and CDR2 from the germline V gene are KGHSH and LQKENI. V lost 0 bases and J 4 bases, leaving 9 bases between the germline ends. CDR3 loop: CASSPPGRLETQYF. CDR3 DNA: TGTGCCAGCTCACCACCGGGACGGCTAGAGACCCAGTACTTC.

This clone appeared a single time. CDR3 sequence reads: CASSRQGNEQYF. For the CDR3, the DNA is TGTGCCAGCAGCAGACAGGGAAACGAGCAGTACTTC. The V call is TRBV27, the J call TRBJ2-7, with TRBD1 matching over 7 bases. This CDR3 region has 12 residues. Losses at the gene ends were 6 bases for V and 5 bases for J; bases not matched to a gene: 4. Germline assignment: CDR1 MNHEY and CDR2 SMNVEV (reference sequence).

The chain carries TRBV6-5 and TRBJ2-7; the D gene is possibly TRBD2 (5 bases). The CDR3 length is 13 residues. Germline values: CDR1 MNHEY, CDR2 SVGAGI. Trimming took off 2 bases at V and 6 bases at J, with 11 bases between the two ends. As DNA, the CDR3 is TGTGCCAGCAGTTACCGGGGTGTAGGCGAGCAGTACTTC. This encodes CASSYRGVGEQYF.

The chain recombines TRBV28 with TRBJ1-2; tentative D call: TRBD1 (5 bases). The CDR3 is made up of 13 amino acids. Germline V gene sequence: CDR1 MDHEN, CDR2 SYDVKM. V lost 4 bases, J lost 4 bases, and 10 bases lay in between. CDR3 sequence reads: CASSYQGTYGYTF. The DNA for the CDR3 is TGTGCCAGCAGTTACCAGGGAACCTATGGCTACACCTTC.